This T cell receptor beta chain originates from a study of T cells after posttransplantation cyclophosphamide. Treatment was busulfan-fludarabine conditioning, a marrow graft, and cyclophosphamide on days +3 and +4. Study-level findings and limits: TRB overlap between skin or GI tissue T cells and blood was limited.

V lost 4 bases, J lost 5 bases, and 5 bases stayed unmatched. The CDR3 runs to 14 residues. CDR1 and CDR2 from the germline V gene are SQVTM and ANQGSEA. On this clone: The antigen remains undetermined.

Generated by immunoSEQ multiplex PCR, the TCRdb table keeps only in-frame clones and is missing some. Of just over 4,000 clones in the sample, about 83% were seen once. J is TRBJ2-1 and V is TRBV29-1, with 10 bases aligning to TRBD2. Here the sequenced sample was CD4+ T cells sorted from blood, taken almost 250 days after a stem cell transplant with posttransplant cyclophosphamide. This clonotype originated in a male patient between 25 and 39 years old who received an allogeneic stem cell transplant from a related donor, was CMV-positive, and had no GVHD. Certain T cells may be donor cells from the graft. The CDR3 sequence is CSVGLGLADNEQFF. CDR3 nucleotide sequence: TGCAGCGTTGGTTTAGGACTAGCGGACAATGAGCAGTTCTTC.